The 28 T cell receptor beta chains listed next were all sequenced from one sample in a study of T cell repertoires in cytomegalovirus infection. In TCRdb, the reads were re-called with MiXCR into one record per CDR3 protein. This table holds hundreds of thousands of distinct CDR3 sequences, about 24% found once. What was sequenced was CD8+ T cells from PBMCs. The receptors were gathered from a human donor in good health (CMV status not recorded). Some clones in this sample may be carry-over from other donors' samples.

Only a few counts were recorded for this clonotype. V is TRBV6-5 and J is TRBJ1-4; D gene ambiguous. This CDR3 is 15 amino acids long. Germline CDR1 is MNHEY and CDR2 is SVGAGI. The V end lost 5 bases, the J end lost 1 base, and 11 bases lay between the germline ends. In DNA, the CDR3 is TGTGCCAGCAGTCGGAAGGGAAGAACTAATGAAAAACTGTTTTTT. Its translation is CASSRKGRTNEKLFF.

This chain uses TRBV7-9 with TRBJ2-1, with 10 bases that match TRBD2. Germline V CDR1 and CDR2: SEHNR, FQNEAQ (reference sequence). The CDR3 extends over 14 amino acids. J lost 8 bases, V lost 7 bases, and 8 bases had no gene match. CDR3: CASTNSGGAHEQFF. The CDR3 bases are TGTGCCAGCACCAACAGCGGGGGGGCCCATGAGCAGTTCTTC.

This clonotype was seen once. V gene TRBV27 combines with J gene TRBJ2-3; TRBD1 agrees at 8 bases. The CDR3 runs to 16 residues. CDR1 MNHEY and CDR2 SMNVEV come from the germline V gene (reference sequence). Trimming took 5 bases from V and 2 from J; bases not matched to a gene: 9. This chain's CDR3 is CASSLRGQVPTDTQYF. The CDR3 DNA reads TGTGCCAGCAGTCTCCGGGGACAGGTGCCCACAGATACGCAGTATTTT.

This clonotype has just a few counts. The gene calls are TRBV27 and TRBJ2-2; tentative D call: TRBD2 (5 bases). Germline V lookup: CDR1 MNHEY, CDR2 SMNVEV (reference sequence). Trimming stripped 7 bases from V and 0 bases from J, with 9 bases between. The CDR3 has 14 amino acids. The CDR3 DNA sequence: TGTGCCAGCACGGGGTACTCGAACACCGGGGAGCTGTTTTTT. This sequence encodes CASTGYSNTGELFF.

As DNA, the CDR3 is TGCAGTGCTAGAGACCTACAGGGCGCTGAAGCTTTCTTT. Amino acids: CSARDLQGAEAFF. This sequence joins TRBV20-1 and TRBJ1-1, with D possibly matching TRBD1 (6 bases). V lost 0 bases, J lost 6 bases, and 11 bases lay in between. Germline V gene lookup returns CDR1 DFQATT and CDR2 SNEGSKA (reference sequence). The CDR3 contains 13 residues.

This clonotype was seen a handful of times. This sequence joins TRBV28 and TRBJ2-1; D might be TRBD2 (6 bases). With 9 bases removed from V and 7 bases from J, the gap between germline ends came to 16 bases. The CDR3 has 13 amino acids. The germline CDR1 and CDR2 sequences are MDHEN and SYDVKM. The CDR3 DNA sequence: TGTGCCAGTCGTGGGGGGATACCTAATGAGCAGTTCTTC. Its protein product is CASRGGIPNEQFF.

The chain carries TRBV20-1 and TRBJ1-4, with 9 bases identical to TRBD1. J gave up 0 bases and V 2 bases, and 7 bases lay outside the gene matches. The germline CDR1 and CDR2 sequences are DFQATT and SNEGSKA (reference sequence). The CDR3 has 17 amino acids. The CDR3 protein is CSARLDRGIATNEKLFF. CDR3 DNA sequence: TGCAGTGCTAGACTCGACAGGGGGATTGCAACTAATGAAAAACTGTTTTTT.

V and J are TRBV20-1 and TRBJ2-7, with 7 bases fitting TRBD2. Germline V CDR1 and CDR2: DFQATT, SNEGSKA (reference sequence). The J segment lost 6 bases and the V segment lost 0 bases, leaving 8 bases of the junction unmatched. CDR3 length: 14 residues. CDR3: CSARDFRTSSEQYF. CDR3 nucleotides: TGCAGTGCTAGAGATTTCCGGACTAGTTCCGAGCAGTACTTC.

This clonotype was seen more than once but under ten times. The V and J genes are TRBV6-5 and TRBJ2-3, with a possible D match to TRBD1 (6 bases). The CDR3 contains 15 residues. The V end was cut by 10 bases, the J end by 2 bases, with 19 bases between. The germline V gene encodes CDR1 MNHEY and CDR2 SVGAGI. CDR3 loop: CATCIRWTATDTQYF. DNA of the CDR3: TGTGCCACCTGCATTCGATGGACAGCCACAGATACGCAGTATTTT.

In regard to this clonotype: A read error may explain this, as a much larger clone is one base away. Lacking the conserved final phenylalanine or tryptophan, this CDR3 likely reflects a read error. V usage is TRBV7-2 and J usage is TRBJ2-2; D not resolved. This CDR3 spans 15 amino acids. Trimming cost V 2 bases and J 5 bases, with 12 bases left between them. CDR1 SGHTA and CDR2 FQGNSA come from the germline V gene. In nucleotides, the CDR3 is TGTGCCAGCAGCTTAACCCTCGCCCGAACCGGGGAGCTGTTTTAT. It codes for CASSLTLARTGELFY.

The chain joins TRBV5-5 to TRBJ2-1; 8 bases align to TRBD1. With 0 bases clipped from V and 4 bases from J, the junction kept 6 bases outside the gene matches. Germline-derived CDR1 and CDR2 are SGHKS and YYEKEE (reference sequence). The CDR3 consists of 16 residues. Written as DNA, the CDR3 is TGTGCCAGCAGCTTGGGTGACAGGGGCCGATACAATGAGCAGTTCTTC. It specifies CASSLGDRGRYNEQFF. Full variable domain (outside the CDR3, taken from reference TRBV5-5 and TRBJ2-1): DAGVTQSPTHLIKTRGQQVTLRCSPISGHKSVSWYQQVLGQGPQFIFQYYEKEERGRGNFPDRFSARQFPNYSSELNVNALLLGDSALYLCASSLGDRGRYNEQFFGPGTRLTVL.

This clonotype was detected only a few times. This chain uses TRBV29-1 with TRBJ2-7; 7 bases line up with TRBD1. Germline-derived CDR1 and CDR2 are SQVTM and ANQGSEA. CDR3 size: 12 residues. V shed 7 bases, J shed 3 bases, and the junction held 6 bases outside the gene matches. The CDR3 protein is CSAGTAYYEQYF. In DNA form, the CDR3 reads TGCAGCGCCGGGACAGCTTACTACGAGCAGTACTTC.

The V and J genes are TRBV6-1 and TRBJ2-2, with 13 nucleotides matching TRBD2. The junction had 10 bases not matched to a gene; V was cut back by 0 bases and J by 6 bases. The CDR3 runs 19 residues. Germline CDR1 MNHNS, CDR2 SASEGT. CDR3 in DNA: TGTGCCAGCAGTGAAGCGCCGGGACTAGCGGGGCTCCGTTCCGGGGAGCTGTTTTTT. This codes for CASSEAPGLAGLRSGELFF.

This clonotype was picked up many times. The CDR3 sequence: CASSRTQGSSYNSPLHF. The CDR3, as DNA: TGTGCCAGCAGCCGCACCCAGGGGAGCTCCTATAATTCACCCCTCCACTTT. The V gene is TRBV7-6, the J gene TRBJ1-6; possible D gene TRBD1, 6 bases. The germline V gene has CDR1 SGHVS and CDR2 FNYEAQ. The CDR3 is 17 residues long. V was clipped by 5 bases and J by 0 bases, with 14 bases between them.

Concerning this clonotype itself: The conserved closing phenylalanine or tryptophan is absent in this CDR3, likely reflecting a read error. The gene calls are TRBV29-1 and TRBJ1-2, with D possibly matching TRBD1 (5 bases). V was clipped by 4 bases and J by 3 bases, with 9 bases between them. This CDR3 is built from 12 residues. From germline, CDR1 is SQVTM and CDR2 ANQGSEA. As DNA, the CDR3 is TGCAGCGTTGTAGGGACTTACTATGGCTACACCATC. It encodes CSVVGTYYGYTI.

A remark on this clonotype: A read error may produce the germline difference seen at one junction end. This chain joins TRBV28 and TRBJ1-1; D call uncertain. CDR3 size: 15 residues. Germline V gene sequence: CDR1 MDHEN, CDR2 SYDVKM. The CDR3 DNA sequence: TGTGTCAGCAGTTTACCCTCAGGCGGGTACACTGAAGCTTTCTTT. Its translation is CVSSLPSGGYTEAFF.

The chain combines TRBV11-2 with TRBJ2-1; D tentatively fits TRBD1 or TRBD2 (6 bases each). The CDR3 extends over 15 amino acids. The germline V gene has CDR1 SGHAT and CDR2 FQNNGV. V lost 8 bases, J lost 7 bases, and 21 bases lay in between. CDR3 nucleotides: TGTGCCAGCCCTCCCATAGGGGGGTCCCCGAATGAGCAGTTCTTC. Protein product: CASPPIGGSPNEQFF. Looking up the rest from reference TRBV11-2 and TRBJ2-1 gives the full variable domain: EAGVAQSPRYKIIEKRQSVAFWCNPISGHATLYWYQQILGQGPKLLIQFQNNGVVDDSQLPKDRFSAERLKGVDSTLKIQPAKLEDSAVYLCASPPIGGSPNEQFFGPGTRLTVL.

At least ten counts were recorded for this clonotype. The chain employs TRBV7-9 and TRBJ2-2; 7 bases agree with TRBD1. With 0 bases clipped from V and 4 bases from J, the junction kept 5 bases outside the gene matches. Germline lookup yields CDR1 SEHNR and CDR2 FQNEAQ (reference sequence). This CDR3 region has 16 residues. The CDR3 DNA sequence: TGTGCCAGCAGCTTAGCGTGGGACAGTAGCACCGGGGAGCTGTTTTTT. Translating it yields CASSLAWDSSTGELFF.

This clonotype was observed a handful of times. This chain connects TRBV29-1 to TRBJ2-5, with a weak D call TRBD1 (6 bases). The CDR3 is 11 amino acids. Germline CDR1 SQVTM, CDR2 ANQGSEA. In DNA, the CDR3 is TGCTCCGGGGTAGGGGGAGAGACCCAGTACTTC. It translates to CSGVGGETQYF.

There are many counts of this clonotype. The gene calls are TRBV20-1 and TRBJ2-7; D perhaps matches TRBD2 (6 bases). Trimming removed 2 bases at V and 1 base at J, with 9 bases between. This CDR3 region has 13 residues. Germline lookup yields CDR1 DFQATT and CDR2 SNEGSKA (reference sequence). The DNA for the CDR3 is TGCAGTGCTAGAACTAGCTGGTCCTACGAGCAGTACGTC. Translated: CSARTSWSYEQYV.

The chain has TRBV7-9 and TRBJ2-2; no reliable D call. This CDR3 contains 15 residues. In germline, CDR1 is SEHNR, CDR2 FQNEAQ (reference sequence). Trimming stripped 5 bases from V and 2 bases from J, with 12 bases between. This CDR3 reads CASSPPGSNTGELFF. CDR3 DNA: TGTGCCAGCAGCCCCCCCGGCAGTAACACCGGGGAGCTGTTTTTT.

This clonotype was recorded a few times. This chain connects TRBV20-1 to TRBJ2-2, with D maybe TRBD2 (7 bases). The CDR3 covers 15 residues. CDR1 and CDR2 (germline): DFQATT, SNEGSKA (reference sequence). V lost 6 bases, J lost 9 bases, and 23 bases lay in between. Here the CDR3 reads CSARGRGGRTRELFF. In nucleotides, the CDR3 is TGCAGTGCCCGGGGGAGGGGGGGCAGAACCAGGGAGCTGTTTTTT.

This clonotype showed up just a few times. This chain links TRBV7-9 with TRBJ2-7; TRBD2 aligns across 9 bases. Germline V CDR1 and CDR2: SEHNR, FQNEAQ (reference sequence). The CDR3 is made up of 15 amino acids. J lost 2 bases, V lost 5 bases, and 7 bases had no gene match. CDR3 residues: CASSPRVAGAYEQYF. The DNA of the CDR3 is TGTGCCAGCAGCCCCAGAGTAGCGGGGGCCTACGAGCAGTACTTC.

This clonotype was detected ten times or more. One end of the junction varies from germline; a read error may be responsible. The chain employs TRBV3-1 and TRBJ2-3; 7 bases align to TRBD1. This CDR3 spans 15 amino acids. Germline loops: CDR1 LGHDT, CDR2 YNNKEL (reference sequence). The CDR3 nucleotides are TGCGCCAGCAGCCAAGAGGGGGCTAGCACAGATACGCAGTATTTT. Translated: CASSQEGASTDTQYF.

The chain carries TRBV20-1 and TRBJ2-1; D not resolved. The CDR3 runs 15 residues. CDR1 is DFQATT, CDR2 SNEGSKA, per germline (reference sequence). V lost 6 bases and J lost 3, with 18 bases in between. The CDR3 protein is CSARNSLSSYNEQFF. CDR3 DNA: TGCAGTGCCAGAAATAGCCTGTCAAGCTACAATGAGCAGTTCTTC.

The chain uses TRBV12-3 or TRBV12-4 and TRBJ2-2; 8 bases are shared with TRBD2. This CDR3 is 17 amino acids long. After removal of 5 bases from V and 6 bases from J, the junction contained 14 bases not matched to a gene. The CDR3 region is CASSPPQRGSRPGELFF. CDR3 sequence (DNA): TGTGCCAGCAGTCCCCCCCAGCGGGGGTCACGTCCCGGGGAGCTGTTTTTT.

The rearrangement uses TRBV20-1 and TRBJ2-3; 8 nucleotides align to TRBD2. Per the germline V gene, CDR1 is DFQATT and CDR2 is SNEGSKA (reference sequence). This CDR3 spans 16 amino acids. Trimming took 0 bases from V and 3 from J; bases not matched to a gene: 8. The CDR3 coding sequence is TGCAGTGCTAGAGATCTTAGCGGGGTGCGTACAGATACGCAGTATTTT. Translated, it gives CSARDLSGVRTDTQYF.

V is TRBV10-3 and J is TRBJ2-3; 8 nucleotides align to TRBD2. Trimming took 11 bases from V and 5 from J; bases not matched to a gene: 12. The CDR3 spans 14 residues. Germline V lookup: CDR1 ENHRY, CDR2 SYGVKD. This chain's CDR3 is CAVRGGPGLDTQYF. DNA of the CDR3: TGTGCCGTCCGGGGGGGTCCCGGGTTAGATACGCAGTATTTT.